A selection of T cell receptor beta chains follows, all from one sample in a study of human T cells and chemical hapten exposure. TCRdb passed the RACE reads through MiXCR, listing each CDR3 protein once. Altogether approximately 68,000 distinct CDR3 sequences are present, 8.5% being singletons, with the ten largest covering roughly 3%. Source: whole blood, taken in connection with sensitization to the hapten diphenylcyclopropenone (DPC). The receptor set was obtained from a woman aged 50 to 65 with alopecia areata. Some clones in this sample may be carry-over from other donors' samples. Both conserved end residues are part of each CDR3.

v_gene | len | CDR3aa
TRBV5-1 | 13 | CASSRGGEETQYF
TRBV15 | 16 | CATSRSSGSGEETQYF
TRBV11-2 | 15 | CASSRYRGTTDTQYF
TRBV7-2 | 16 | CASSLGLAGKTYEQYF
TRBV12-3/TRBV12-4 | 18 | CASSFWLAGGQSKNIQYF
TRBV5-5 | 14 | CASSVTGTQETQYF
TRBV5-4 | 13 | CASSHRDSYEQYF
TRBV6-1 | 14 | CASSEGGGDQPQHF
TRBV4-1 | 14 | CASSQEGRDEKLFF
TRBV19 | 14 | CASSISNFYNEQFF
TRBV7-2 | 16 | CASSLVGGPRNQPQHF
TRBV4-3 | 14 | CASSQESGNQPQHF
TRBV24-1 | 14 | CATSDSSGANVLTF
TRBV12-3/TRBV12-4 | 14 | CASSLRQVGYEQYF
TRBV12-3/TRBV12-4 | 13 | CASRAGDMDEQFF
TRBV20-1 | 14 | CSAVDSGGPDTQYF
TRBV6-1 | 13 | CASSATGQETQYF
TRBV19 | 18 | CVSSGTSGWGWSYNEQFF
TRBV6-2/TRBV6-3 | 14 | CASSGQGGNQPQHF
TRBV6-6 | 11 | CASSYRQEQFF
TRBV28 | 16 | CASSLTGTGNPGELFF
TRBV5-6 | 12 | CASSLGAQPQHF
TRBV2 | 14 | CASSLGQTNTEAFF
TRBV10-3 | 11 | CAISGSEGWAF
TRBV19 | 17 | CASSGRYLGLQNTEAFF
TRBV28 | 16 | CASSSRWTGGNEKLFF
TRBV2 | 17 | CASSVLPVGTGDHEQFF
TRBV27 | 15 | CASSFGATGNTEAFF
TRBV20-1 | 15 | CSAHDGQAGYYGYTF
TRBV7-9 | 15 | CASSPRQSRNTEAFF
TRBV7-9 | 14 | CASSLAGVDTEAFF
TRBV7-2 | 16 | CASSIGLAGGGDTQYF
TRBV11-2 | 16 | CASSPDLTSLVTEQFF
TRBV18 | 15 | CASSFTTGAGYGYTF
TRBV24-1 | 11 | CATSKDYGYTF
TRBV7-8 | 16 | CASSLDARGASGEQYF
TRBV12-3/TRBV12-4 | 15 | CASSFSETARETQYF
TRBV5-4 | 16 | CASSLSSGGDQETQYF
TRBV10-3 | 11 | CAISRSYEQYF
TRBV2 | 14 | CASSGRVDNSPLHF
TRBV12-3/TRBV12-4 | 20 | CASSLGQGEDTFQNRNTIYF
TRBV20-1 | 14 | CSAHGLNSYNEQFF
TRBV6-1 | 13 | CASSERVSQPQHF
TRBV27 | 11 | CASASNQPQHF
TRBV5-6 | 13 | CASSLGGRNEQYF
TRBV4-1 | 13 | CASSPTSSYEQYF
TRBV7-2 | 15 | CASSLEAGGTDTQYF
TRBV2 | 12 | CASGLRGDTQYF
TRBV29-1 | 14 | CSVEPSGSRSEQFF
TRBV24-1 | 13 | CATSEGSIHTQYF
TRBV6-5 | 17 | CASSYSRDSRAKNIQYF
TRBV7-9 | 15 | CASSLVQGSTDTQYF
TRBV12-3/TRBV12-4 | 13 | CASSGQGEKEQYF
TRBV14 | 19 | CASSKGTSGRFAGNNEQFF
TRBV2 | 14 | CASSEEGVNTEAFF
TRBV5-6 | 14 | CASSRGQGIYGYTF